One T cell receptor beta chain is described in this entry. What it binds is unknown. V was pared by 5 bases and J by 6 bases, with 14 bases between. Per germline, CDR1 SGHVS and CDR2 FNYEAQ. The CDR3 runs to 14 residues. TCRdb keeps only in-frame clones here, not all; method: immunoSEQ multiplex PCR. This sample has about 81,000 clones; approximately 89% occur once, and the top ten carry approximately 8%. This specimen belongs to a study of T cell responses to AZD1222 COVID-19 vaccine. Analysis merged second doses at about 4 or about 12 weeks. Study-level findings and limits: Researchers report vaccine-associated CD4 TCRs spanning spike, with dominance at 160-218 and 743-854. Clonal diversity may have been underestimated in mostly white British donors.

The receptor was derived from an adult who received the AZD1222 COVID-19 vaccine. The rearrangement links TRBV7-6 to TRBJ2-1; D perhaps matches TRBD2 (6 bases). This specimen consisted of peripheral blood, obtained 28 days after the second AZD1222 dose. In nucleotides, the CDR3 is TGTGCCAGCAGCCCGGGAGACTACCCCAATGAGCAGTTCTTC. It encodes CASSPGDYPNEQFF. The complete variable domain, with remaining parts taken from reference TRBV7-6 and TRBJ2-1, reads GAGVSQSPRYKVTKRGQDVALRCDPISGHVSLYWYRQALGQGPEFLTYFNYEAQQDKSGLPNDRFSAERPEGSISTLTIQRTEQRDSAMYRCASSPGDYPNEQFFGPGTRLTVL.